This entry concerns a single T cell receptor (beta chain). Within one base of it there is no much larger clone, and no base qualities were kept. These data are taken from a study of T cells in tuberculosis (dated by TCRdb to the late 2010s). In terms of the full investigation: In the study, CD1B tetramers and high-throughput TCR immunosequencing were combined to characterize T cells specific for the mycobacterial lipid antigen glucose monomycolate (GMM). Points the paper makes about the study in general: The stringent sort gate may have missed T cells binding the CD1B-GMM tetramer with low affinity.

Thawed, overnight-rested PBMC were stained with GMM-loaded CD1B tetramer, a Live/Dead dye and anti-CD3, then sorted on a FACS Aria II. C32 glucose monomycolate purified from Rhodococcus equi was loaded onto CD1B tetramers. Before cryopreservation, the PBMC used for tetramer sorting had been depleted of CD14-expressing monocytes for a separate study. From each donor, roughly 96,000 tetramer-negative cells were also sorted and analyzed side by side with the tetramer-positive cells. Antigen-specific T cells were sorted from a few healthy South African adults using GMM-loaded CD1B tetramers. Deletion took 5 bases off V and 0 bases off J, with a span of 18 bases between the germline ends. The germline V gene encodes CDR1 SGHNT and CDR2 YYREEE (reference sequence). From the cysteine up to the phenylalanine, the CDR3 has a length of 17 residues. Of all the DNA, just the CDR3 is kept, 51 bases in frame from base 1.

TCR-alpha and TCR-beta chains were sequenced unpaired, so chain pairing information was not available. TCR libraries were generated with the immunoSEQ multiplex PCR assay, using TCR-beta and/or TCR-alpha/delta assays for each sample. The Illumina high-throughput platform was used to sequence the amplified TCR libraries. The study's own analysis went as follows. Clustering and dimensionality reduction relied on pairwise TCRdist distances among GMM-specific receptors from T cells that were either sorted ex vivo or expanded in vitro. Sequence motifs defined by gene usage and CDR3 content were tested for enrichment in tetramer-positive versus tetramer-negative populations. TCRdb obtained this table from immuneACCESS and retained in-frame rearrangements with V and J assigned. These tables miss some clones; where compared with another copy, unresolved V genes account for less than half of the shortfall, and the remainder is unexplained. V and J calls and clone size are given by that table; D and trimming were obtained from the DNA. The sample table holds approximately 100,000 clones, of which approximately 90% were seen once. The top ten hold around 1.8% of the sample.

Specimen: CD1b-GMM tetramer-negative cells sorted from PBMCs. The cell subset or site label, as the study defines it: T cells not binding CD1B-GMM tetramer, sorted from same donor. This sequence uses TRBV5-4 and TRBJ2-1; no D gene call is confident. This TCR was sampled from an adult woman with latent tuberculosis. This receptor has the CDR3 CASSRDPTRSSYNEQFF. Here is the DNA: TGTGCCAGCAGTCGCGACCCTACACGGAGCTCCTACAATGAGCAGTTCTTC.